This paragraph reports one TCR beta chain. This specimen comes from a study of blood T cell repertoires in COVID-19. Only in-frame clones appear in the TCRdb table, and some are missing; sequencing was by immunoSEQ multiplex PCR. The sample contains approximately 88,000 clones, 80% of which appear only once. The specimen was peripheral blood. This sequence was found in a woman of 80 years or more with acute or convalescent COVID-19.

The CDR3 DNA follows: TGTGCCAGCAGTCCCCGACAGGGACGGAGCTCCTACAATGAGCAGTTCTTC. It yields the protein CASSPRQGRSSYNEQFF. This chain links TRBV6-6 with TRBJ2-1; the match to TRBD1 covers 7 bases. The length of the CDR3 is 17 residues. Trimming cost V 5 bases and J 0 bases; bases outside gene matches: 10. The germline gives CDR1 MNHNY, CDR2 SVGAGI (reference sequence).